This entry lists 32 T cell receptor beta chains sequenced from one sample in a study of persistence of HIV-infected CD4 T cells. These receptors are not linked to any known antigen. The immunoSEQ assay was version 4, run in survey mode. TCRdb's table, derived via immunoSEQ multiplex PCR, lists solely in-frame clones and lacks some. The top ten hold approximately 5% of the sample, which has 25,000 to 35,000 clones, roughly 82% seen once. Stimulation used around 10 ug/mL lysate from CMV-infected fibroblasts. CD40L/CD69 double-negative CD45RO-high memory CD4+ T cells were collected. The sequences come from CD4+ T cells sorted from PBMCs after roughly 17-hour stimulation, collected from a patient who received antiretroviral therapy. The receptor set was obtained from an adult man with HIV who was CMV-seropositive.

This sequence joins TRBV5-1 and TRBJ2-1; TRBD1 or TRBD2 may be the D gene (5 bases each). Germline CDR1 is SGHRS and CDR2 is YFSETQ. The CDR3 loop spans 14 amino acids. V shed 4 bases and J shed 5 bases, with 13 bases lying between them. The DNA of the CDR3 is TGCGCCAGCAGCCTATCCGGGACGAACAATGAGCAGTTCTTC. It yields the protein CASSLSGTNNEQFF.

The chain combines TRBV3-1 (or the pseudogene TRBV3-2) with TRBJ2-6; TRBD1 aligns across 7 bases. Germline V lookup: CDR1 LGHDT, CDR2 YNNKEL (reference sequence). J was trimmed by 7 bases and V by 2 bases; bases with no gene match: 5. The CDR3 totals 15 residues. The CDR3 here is CASSQTRQGANVLTF. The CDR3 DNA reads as TGTGCCAGCAGCCAAACTAGACAGGGAGCCAACGTCCTGACTTTC.

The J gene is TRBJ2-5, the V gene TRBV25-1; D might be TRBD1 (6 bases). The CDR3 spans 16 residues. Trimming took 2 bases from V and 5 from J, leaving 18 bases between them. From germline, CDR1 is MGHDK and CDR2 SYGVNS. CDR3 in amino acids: CASSETGRAKRETQYF. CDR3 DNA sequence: TGTGCCAGCAGTGAAACAGGGCGGGCTAAGAGGGAGACCCAGTACTTC.

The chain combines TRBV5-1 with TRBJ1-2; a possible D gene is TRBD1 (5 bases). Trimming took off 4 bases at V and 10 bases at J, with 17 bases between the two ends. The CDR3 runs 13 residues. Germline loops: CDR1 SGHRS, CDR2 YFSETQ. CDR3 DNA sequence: TGCGCCAGCAGCGAACCTGGAGGGACCCTCTACACCTTC. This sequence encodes CASSEPGGTLYTF.

The CDR3 spells CASRRGYNSPLHF. The DNA for the CDR3 is TGTGCCAGCAGACGGGGCTATAATTCACCCCTCCACTTT. The genes are TRBV6-5 and TRBJ1-6; no clear D. Germline values: CDR1 MNHEY, CDR2 SVGAGI. This CDR3 spans 13 amino acids. The germline V and J ends were trimmed by 6 bases and 3 bases, with 6 bases remaining between them.

The CDR3 DNA is TGCAGCGTTGATGAGGGAAGGAGGGCTTACAATGAGCAGTTCTTC. Its protein product is CSVDEGRRAYNEQFF. The chain uses TRBV29-1 and TRBJ2-1; D is possibly TRBD2 (6 bases). Trimming took off 3 bases at V and 4 bases at J, with 16 bases between the two ends. This CDR3 has 15 amino acids. Germline V gene lookup returns CDR1 SQVTM and CDR2 ANQGSEA.

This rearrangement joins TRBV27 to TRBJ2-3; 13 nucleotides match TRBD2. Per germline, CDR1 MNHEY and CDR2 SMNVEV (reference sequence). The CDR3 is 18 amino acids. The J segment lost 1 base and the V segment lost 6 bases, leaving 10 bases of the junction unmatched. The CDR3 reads CASSQRMGLAGRTDTQYF. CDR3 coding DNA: TGTGCCAGCAGCCAACGAATGGGACTAGCGGGGCGCACAGATACGCAGTATTTT.

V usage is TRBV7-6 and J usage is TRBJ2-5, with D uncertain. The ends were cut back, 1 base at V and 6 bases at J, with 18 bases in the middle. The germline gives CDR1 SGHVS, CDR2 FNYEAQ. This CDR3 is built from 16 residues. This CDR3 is CASSLDVGLGRKTQYF. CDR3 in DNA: TGTGCCAGCAGCTTAGATGTGGGTTTGGGAAGGAAGACCCAGTACTTC. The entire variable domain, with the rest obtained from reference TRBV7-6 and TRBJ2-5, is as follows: GAGVSQSPRYKVTKRGQDVALRCDPISGHVSLYWYRQALGQGPEFLTYFNYEAQQDKSGLPNDRFSAERPEGSISTLTIQRTEQRDSAMYRCASSLDVGLGRKTQYFGPGTRLLVL.

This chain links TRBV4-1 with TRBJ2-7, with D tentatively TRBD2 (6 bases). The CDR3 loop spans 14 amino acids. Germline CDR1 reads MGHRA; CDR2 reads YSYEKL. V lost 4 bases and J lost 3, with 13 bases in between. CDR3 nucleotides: TGCGCCAGCAGCCTCCGGGGGTCGGACTACGAGCAGTACTTC. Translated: CASSLRGSDYEQYF.

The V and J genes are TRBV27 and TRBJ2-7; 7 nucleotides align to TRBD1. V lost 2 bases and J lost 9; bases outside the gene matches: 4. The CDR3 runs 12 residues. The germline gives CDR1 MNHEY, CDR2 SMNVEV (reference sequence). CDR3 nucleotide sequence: TGTGCCAGCAGTTTACCGACAGGGAGGCAGTACTTC. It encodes CASSLPTGRQYF.

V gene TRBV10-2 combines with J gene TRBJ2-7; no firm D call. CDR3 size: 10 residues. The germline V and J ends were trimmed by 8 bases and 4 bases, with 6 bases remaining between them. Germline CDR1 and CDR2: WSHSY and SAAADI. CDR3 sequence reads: CASAGYEQYF. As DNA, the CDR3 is TGCGCCAGCGCCGGTTACGAGCAGTACTTC.

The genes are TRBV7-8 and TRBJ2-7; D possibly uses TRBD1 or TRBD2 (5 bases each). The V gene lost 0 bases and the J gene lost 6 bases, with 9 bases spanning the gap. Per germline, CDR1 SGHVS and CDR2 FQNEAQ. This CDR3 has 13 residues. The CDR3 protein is CASSLAHGTEQYF. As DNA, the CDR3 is TGTGCCAGCAGCTTAGCGCATGGGACCGAGCAGTACTTC.

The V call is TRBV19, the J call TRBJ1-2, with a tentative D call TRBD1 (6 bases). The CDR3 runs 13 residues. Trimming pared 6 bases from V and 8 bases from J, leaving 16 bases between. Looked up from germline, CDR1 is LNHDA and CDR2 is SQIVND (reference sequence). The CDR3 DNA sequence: TGTGCCAGTAGACCGGACGGGGGCTCCGGCTACACCTTC. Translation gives CASRPDGGSGYTF. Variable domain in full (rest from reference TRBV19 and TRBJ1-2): DGGITQSPKYLFRKEGQNVTLSCEQNLNHDAMYWYRQDPGQGLRLIYYSQIVNDFQKGDIAEGYSVSREKKESFPLTVTSAQKNPTAFYLCASRPDGGSGYTFGSGTRLTVV.

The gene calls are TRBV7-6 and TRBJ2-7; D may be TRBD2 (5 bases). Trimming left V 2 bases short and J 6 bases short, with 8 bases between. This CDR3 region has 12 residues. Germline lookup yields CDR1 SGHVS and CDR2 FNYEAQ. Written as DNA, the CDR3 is TGTGCCAGCAGCTTAAAGGCGGGCGAGCAGTACTTC. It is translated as CASSLKAGEQYF.

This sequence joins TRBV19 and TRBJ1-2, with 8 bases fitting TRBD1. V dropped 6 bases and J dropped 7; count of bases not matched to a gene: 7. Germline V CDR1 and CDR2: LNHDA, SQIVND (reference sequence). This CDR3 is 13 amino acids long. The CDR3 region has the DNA TGTGCCAGTAGCGACGGACAGGGCACTGGCTACACCTTC. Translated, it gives CASSDGQGTGYTF.

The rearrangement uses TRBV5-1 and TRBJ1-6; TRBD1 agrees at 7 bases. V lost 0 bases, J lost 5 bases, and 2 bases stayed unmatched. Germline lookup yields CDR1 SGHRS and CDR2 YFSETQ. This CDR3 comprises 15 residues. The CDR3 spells CASSLDRGDNSPLHF. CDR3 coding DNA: TGCGCCAGCAGCTTGGACAGGGGCGATAATTCACCCCTCCACTTT.

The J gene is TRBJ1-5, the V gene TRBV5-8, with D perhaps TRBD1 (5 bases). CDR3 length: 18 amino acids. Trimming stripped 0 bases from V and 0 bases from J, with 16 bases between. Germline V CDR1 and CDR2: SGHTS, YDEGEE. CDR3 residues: CASSLDLTAWGSNQPQHF. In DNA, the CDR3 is TGTGCCAGCAGCTTGGATTTGACAGCTTGGGGTAGCAATCAGCCCCAGCATTTT.

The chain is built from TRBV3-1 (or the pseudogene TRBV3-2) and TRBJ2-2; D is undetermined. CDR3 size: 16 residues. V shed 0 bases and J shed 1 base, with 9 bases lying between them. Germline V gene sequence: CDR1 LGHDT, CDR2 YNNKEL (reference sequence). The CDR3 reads CASSQDYGQNTGELFF. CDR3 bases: TGTGCCAGCAGCCAAGATTACGGGCAGAACACCGGGGAGCTGTTTTTT.

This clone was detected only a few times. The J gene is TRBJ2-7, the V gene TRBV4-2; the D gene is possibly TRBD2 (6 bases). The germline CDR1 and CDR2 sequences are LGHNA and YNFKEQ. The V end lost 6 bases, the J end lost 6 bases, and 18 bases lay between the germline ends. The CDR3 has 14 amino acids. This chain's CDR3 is CASSDSTRGSEQYF. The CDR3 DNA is TGTGCCAGCAGTGACAGCACTCGGGGGAGCGAGCAGTACTTC.

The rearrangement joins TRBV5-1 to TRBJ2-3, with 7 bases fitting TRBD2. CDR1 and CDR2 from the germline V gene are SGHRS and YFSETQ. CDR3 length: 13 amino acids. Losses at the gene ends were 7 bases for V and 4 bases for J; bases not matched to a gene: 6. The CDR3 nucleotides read TGCGCCAGCCAAATGGCGGGGGCAGATACGCAGTATTTT. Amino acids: CASQMAGADTQYF.

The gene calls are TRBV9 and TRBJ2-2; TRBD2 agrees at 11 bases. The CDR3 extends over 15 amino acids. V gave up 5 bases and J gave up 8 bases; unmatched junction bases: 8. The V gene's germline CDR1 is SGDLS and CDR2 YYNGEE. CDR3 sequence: CASRRLAGLAGELFF. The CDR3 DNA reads TGTGCCAGCAGACGACTAGCGGGGCTAGCAGGGGAGCTGTTTTTT.

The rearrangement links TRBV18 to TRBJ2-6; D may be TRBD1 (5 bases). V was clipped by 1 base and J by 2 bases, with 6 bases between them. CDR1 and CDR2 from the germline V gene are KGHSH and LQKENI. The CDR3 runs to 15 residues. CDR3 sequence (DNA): TGTGCCAGCTCACCACAGGGGCCTGGGGCCAACGTCCTGACTTTC. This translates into CASSPQGPGANVLTF.

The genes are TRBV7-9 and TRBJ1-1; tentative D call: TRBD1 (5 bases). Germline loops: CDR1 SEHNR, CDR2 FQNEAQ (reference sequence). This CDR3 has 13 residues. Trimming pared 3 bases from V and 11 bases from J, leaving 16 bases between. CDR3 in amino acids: CASSLGPQKRAFF. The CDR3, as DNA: TGTGCCAGCAGCTTGGGGCCTCAGAAGCGGGCTTTCTTT.

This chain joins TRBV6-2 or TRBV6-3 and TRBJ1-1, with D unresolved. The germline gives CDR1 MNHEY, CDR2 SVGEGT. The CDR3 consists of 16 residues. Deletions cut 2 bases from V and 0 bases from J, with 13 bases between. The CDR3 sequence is CASSYGQRLMNTEAFF. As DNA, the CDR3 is TGTGCCAGCAGTTACGGGCAGCGACTCATGAACACTGAAGCTTTCTTT.

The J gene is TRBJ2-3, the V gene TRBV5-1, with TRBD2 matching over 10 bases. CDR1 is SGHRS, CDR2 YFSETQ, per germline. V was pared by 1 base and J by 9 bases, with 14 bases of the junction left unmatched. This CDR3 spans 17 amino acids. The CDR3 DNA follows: TGCGCCAGCAGCTTGTCTAGCGGGGGTCATATGGGAGAAACGCAGTATTTT. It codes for CASSLSSGGHMGETQYF. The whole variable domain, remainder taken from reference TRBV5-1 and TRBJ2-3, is KAGVTQTPRYLIKTRGQQVTLSCSPISGHRSVSWYQQTPGQGLQFLFEYFSETQRNKGNFPGRFSGRQFSNSRSEMNVSTLELGDSALYLCASSLSSGGHMGETQYFGPGTRLTVL.

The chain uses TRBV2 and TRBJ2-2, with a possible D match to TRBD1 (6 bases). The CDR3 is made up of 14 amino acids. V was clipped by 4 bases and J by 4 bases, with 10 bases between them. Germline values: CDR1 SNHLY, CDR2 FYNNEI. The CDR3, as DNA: TGTGCCAGCAGTGCGGACAGTATCACCGGGGAGCTGTTTTTT. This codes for CASSADSITGELFF.

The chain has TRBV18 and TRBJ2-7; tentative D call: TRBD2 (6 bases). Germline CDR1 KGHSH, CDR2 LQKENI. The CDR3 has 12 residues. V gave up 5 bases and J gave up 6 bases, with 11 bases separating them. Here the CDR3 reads CASSSEGTEQYF. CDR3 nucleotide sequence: TGTGCCAGCTCATCGGAGGGGACCGAGCAGTACTTC. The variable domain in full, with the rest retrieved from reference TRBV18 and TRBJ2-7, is NAGVMQNPRHLVRRRGQEARLRCSPMKGHSHVYWYRQLPEEGLKFMVYLQKENIIDESGMPKERFSAEFPKEGPSILRIQQVVRGDSAAYFCASSSEGTEQYFGPGTRLTVT.

CDR3 nucleotides: TGCAGTGCTAGTTTAGTCCTAGCGGCGAACTCCTACAATGAGCAGTTCTTC. This codes for CSASLVLAANSYNEQFF. This chain links TRBV20-1 with TRBJ2-1; 7 bases are shared with TRBD2. The V gene end was trimmed by 3 bases and the J gene end by 0 bases; junction bases not matched to a gene: 11. CDR1 DFQATT and CDR2 SNEGSKA come from the germline V gene (reference sequence). CDR3 size: 17 residues.

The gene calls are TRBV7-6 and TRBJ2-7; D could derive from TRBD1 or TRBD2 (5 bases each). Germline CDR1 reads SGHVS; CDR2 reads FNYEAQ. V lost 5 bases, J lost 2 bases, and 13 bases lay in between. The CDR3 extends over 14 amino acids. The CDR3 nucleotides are TGTGCCAGCAGCCCGGGACCCGATCCCTACGAGCAGTACTTC. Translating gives CASSPGPDPYEQYF.

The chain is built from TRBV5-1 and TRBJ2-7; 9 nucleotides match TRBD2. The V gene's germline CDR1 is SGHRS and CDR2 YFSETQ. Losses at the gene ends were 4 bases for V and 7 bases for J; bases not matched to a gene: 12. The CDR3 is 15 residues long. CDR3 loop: CASSPGVAGEVEQYF. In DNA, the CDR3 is TGCGCCAGCAGCCCAGGGGTAGCGGGGGAGGTTGAGCAGTACTTC.

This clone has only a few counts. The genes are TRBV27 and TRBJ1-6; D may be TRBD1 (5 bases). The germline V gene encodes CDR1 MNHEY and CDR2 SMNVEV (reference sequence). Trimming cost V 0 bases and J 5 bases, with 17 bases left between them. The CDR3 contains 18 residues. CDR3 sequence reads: CASSLSRSRGVDNSPLHF. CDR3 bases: TGTGCCAGCAGTTTATCCCGGAGTAGAGGGGTAGATAATTCACCCCTCCACTTT.

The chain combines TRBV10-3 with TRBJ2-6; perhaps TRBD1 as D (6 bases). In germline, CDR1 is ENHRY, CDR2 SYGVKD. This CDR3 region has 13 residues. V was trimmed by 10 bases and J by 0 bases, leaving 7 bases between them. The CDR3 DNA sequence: TGTGCCACACAGGGCTCTGGGGCCAACGTCCTGACTTTC. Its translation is CATQGSGANVLTF.